This TCR beta chain was recovered during a study of T cell responses to AZD1222 COVID-19 vaccine. Study at large: Researchers grouped second doses given at about 4 or about 12 weeks into one pool. Findings of the study overall: Clonal diversity was possibly underestimated; the donors were predominantly white British and more often female. Vaccine-associated CD4 TCRs ranged over spike, dominating at 160-218 and 743-854. Sampling that yielded the repertoires occurred only after the peak T cell response.

The germline V gene has CDR1 MNHEY and CDR2 SVGAGI. The length of the CDR3 is 13 residues. V was clipped by 6 bases and J by 3 bases, with 11 bases between them. The table came from immunoSEQ multiplex PCR; TCRdb's copy has only in-frame clones and leaves some out. The table includes about 86,000 clones, over 85% detected once. Details on this clone: The antigen is undetermined.

The chain uses TRBV6-5 and TRBJ1-1; D is ambiguous. The sample was peripheral blood, taken on day 0 of AZD1222 vaccination. This receptor was taken from an adult in good health. CDR3 DNA sequence: TGTGCCAGCAGCCTACTGTCGGACACTGAAGCTTTCTTT. Translating it yields CASSLLSDTEAFF.